Following are 26 T cell receptor beta chains from one sample sequenced in a study of response to subunit inactivated influenza vaccine (dated by TCRdb to 2016 to 2019). The receptor library was made with RT-PCR. TCRdb lists the instrument as Illumina HiSeq 2500. TCRdb redid the processing of the public reads, applying fastp at Q25 and MiXCR, and retained in-frame beta chains. Duplicate CDR3 protein sequences are folded into a single record with the most common DNA and genes. This sample has hundreds of thousands of distinct CDR3 sequences in its table, and approximately 15% of those were observed once. Around 7% of the sample is in the top ten clones. The specimen comprised PBMCs from blood, sampled around 15 days before vaccination. Source of these receptors: a man aged 45 to 65 who received an inactivated influenza vaccine. Donor details come from another sample of the same person, matched by shared clones.

V usage is TRBV7-2 and J usage is TRBJ1-2, with D possibly matching TRBD1 (6 bases). V was trimmed by 5 bases and J by 8 bases, leaving 18 bases between them. The CDR3 extends over 14 amino acids. Germline V gives CDR1 SGHTA, CDR2 FQGNSA. In nucleotides, the CDR3 is TGTGCCAGCAGCCTAGGGGGGCGACTAGAAGGCTACACCTTC. Its translation is CASSLGGRLEGYTF.

The rearrangement uses TRBV7-9 and TRBJ1-3; 7 nucleotides align to TRBD1. V was clipped by 2 bases and J by 4 bases; unmatched bases: 2. The CDR3 is 14 residues long. CDR1 and CDR2 (germline): SEHNR, FQNEAQ (reference sequence). The CDR3 protein is CASSLRTGGNTIYF. The CDR3 DNA reads TGTGCCAGCAGCTTAAGGACAGGCGGAAACACCATATATTTT.

This clonotype appeared a few times. The CDR3 coding sequence is TGTGCCAGCAGAGACAGGAACGAGCAGTACTTC. Residues: CASRDRNEQYF. This sequence joins TRBV6-6 and TRBJ2-7; D perhaps matches TRBD1 (6 bases). The CDR3 is made up of 11 amino acids. Germline assignment: CDR1 MNHNY and CDR2 SVGAGI (reference sequence). V lost 6 bases, J lost 5 bases, and 8 bases lay in between.

This chain links TRBV4-1 with TRBJ2-4, with TRBD1 identical over 7 bases. The CDR3 totals 14 residues. The germline gives CDR1 MGHRA, CDR2 YSYEKL. V gave up 4 bases and J gave up 3 bases; unmatched junction bases: 3. The CDR3 DNA reads as TGCGCCAGCAGCCTTGACAGGGACAAAAACATTCAGTACTTC. Its protein product is CASSLDRDKNIQYF.

A few counts support this clonotype. This rearrangement joins TRBV11-1 to TRBJ1-1, with unresolved D. Trimming left V 5 bases short and J 10 bases short, with 17 bases between. The CDR3 covers 13 residues. CDR1 SGHAT and CDR2 FQDESV come from the germline V gene (reference sequence). The CDR3 region has the DNA TGTGCCAGCAGCGCCGGGCCCCGTTTGCGAGCTTTCTTT. Translating it yields CASSAGPRLRAFF.

This sequence joins TRBV18 and TRBJ2-3; D might be TRBD1 (6 bases). With 3 bases removed from V and 0 bases from J, the gap between germline ends came to 13 bases. The CDR3 contains 16 residues. Germline V gene lookup returns CDR1 KGHSH and CDR2 LQKENI. The CDR3 spells CASSPLTGPSTDTQYF. In DNA form, the CDR3 reads TGTGCCAGCTCACCCCTGACAGGACCTAGCACAGATACGCAGTATTTT. Looking up the rest from reference TRBV18 and TRBJ2-3 gives the full variable domain: NAGVMQNPRHLVRRRGQEARLRCSPMKGHSHVYWYRQLPEEGLKFMVYLQKENIIDESGMPKERFSAEFPKEGPSILRIQQVVRGDSAAYFCASSPLTGPSTDTQYFGPGTRLTVL.

V gene TRBV29-1 combines with J gene TRBJ2-7; D could derive from TRBD1 or TRBD2 (7 bases each). Germline values: CDR1 SQVTM, CDR2 ANQGSEA. This CDR3 is built from 13 residues. Trimming shortened V by 4 bases and J by 4 bases, and 14 bases separated the two germline ends. This CDR3 reads CSVGGRGGYEQYF. As DNA, the CDR3 is TGCAGCGTTGGTGGCAGGGGGGGATACGAGCAGTACTTC.

This clonotype was counted between two and nine times. The J gene is TRBJ2-4, the V gene TRBV7-2; tentative D call: TRBD2 (6 bases). The CDR3 contains 16 residues. Deletions cut 6 bases from V and 8 bases from J, with 23 bases between. From germline, CDR1 is SGHTA and CDR2 FQGNSA. The CDR3 spells CASSLAGTPAQDIQYF. The CDR3, as DNA: TGTGCCAGCAGTCTTGCCGGGACTCCGGCCCAAGACATTCAGTACTTC. The complete variable domain, with remaining parts taken from reference TRBV7-2 and TRBJ2-4, reads GAGVSQSPSNKVTEKGKDVELRCDPISGHTALYWYRQSLGQGLEFLIYFQGNSAPDKSGLPSDRFSAERTGGSVSTLTIQRTQQEDSAVYLCASSLAGTPAQDIQYFGAGTRLSVL.

V and J are TRBV19 and TRBJ2-1; possible D gene TRBD2, 6 bases. There are 15 residues in the CDR3. Germline CDR1 and CDR2: LNHDA and SQIVND (reference sequence). V lost 5 bases to trimming and J lost 5 bases, with 16 bases between them. CDR3 in amino acids: CASSPQRALDNEQFF. The CDR3 DNA is TGTGCCAGTAGTCCCCAGCGGGCCTTAGACAATGAGCAGTTCTTC. Full variable domain (rest looked up from reference TRBV19 and TRBJ2-1): DGGITQSPKYLFRKEGQNVTLSCEQNLNHDAMYWYRQDPGQGLRLIYYSQIVNDFQKGDIAEGYSVSREKKESFPLTVTSAQKNPTAFYLCASSPQRALDNEQFFGPGTRLTVL.

The genes are TRBV5-5 and TRBJ1-6, with D unresolved. The germline gives CDR1 SGHKS, CDR2 YYEKEE (reference sequence). CDR3 length equals 14 residues. V was shortened by 0 bases and J by 5 bases, with 6 bases between the two germline ends. The CDR3 loop is CASSLGPHNSPLHF. Here the CDR3 DNA reads TGTGCCAGCAGCTTGGGCCCCCATAATTCACCCCTCCACTTT. Full variable domain (outside the CDR3, taken from reference TRBV5-5 and TRBJ1-6): DAGVTQSPTHLIKTRGQQVTLRCSPISGHKSVSWYQQVLGQGPQFIFQYYEKEERGRGNFPDRFSARQFPNYSSELNVNALLLGDSALYLCASSLGPHNSPLHFGNGTRLTVT.

This clonotype was detected many times. This chain uses TRBV11-2 with TRBJ2-1; no clear D gene. The CDR3 runs to 14 residues. Germline CDR1 is SGHAT and CDR2 is FQNNGV. V lost 4 bases and J lost 5, with 12 bases in between. In nucleotides, the CDR3 is TGTGCCAGCAGCTCGCCCCGGGCCAACAATGAGCAGTTCTTC. This encodes CASSSPRANNEQFF.

The chain couples TRBV5-1 to TRBJ2-7; no firm D call. CDR3 length: 13 residues. V lost 4 bases, J lost 1 base, and 9 bases lay in between. Germline CDR1 reads SGHRS; CDR2 reads YFSETQ. In DNA, the CDR3 is TGCGCCAGCAGCCAGGCGCAGTCCTACGAGCAGTACTTC. This translates into CASSQAQSYEQYF.

This clonotype was found a few times. The gene calls are TRBV6-5 and TRBJ2-7; D might be TRBD1 or TRBD2, each matching 6 bases. CDR1 is MNHEY and CDR2 is SVGAGI in the germline V gene. V lost 0 bases to trimming and J lost 5 bases, with 17 bases between them. The CDR3 sequence is 16 residues long. The CDR3 loop is CASSYSGGGISDEQYF. DNA for the CDR3: TGTGCCAGCAGTTACTCGGGGGGCGGGATTAGCGACGAGCAGTACTTC.

The CDR3 region has the DNA TGTGCCAGCAGCCCACCGGGGCAGACAGATACGCAGTATTTT. This translates into CASSPPGQTDTQYF. The chain recombines TRBV4-2 with TRBJ2-3; tentatively, D is TRBD1 or TRBD2 (5 bases each). The germline gives CDR1 LGHNA, CDR2 YNFKEQ. Deletions cut 4 bases from V and 3 bases from J, with 11 bases between. The CDR3 length is 14 residues.

This clonotype occurred a few times. This rearrangement joins TRBV7-3 to TRBJ2-3; a weak D match, TRBD1 (6 bases). The germline V and J ends were trimmed by 5 bases and 4 bases, with 16 bases remaining between them. This CDR3 is built from 15 residues. The germline CDR1 and CDR2 sequences are SGHTA and FQGTGA. The CDR3 sequence is CASSPRGRGPDTQYF. The CDR3 DNA reads TGTGCCAGCAGCCCCCGGGGCAGGGGCCCAGATACGCAGTATTTT.

In the case of this clonotype: An end of the junction differs from the germline gene, which may be a read error. The chain joins TRBV14 to TRBJ2-5; D is ambiguous. The length of the CDR3 is 14 residues. The germline CDR1 and CDR2 sequences are SGHDN and FVKESK. The CDR3 reads CASSQWNGEDTQYF. DNA of the CDR3: TGTGCCAGCAGCCAATGGAATGGGGAAGATACCCAGTACTTC.

The chain couples TRBV2 to TRBJ2-1, with D possibly matching TRBD2 (7 bases). The CDR3 runs 16 residues. V lost 2 bases, J lost 1 base, and 12 bases lay in between. The V gene's germline CDR1 is SNHLY and CDR2 FYNNEI. This chain's CDR3 is CASSEWAGASYNEQFF. The CDR3 DNA reads as TGTGCCAGCAGTGAATGGGCGGGGGCTTCCTACAATGAGCAGTTCTTC.

This clonotype was counted between two and nine times. The rearrangement uses TRBV29-1 and TRBJ1-5, with D unclear. This CDR3 region has 12 residues. CDR1 SQVTM and CDR2 ANQGSEA come from the germline V gene. Between the trimmed V and J ends, which lost 5 bases and 3 bases, there was a span of 8 bases. CDR3 coding DNA: TGCAGCGTTCGACATAACAATCAGCCCCAGCATTTT. Amino acid sequence: CSVRHNNQPQHF.

This clonotype was observed at least ten times. The chain employs TRBV12-3 or TRBV12-4 and TRBJ1-2, with D unresolved. Trimming cost V 5 bases and J 8 bases, with 15 bases left between them. The CDR3 covers 13 residues. The CDR3 nucleotides read TGTGCCAGCAGTCAGACACGGGTCGGGGGCTACACCTTC. Its protein is CASSQTRVGGYTF.

This clonotype was seen more than once but under ten times. The chain employs TRBV20-1 and TRBJ2-1; 11 bases agree with TRBD2. There are 12 residues in the CDR3. With V trimmed by 6 bases and J by 8 bases, 3 bases remained unmatched. Germline V gives CDR1 DFQATT, CDR2 SNEGSKA (reference sequence). The CDR3 spells CSASTSGDEQFF. The CDR3 DNA reads TGCAGTGCCTCGACTAGCGGGGATGAGCAGTTCTTC.

This sequence joins TRBV29-1 and TRBJ1-6, with TRBD1 as a possible D gene (5 bases). CDR3 size: 16 residues. Germline CDR1 is SQVTM and CDR2 is ANQGSEA. The ends were cut back, 2 bases at V and 7 bases at J, with 18 bases in the middle. CDR3: CSVEKVWAGRNSPLHF. In DNA form, the CDR3 reads TGCAGCGTTGAAAAGGTTTGGGCAGGGAGAAATTCACCCCTCCACTTT.

V usage is TRBV7-9 and J usage is TRBJ1-6; D might be TRBD1 (5 bases). Trimming cost V 6 bases and J 8 bases, with 17 bases left between them. CDR1 SEHNR and CDR2 FQNEAQ come from the germline V gene (reference sequence). The CDR3 runs 15 residues. CDR3 DNA: TGTGCCAGCAGGGACCGGGACGGCGATCATTCACCCCTCCACTTT. Residues: CASRDRDGDHSPLHF.

The V and J genes are TRBV6-2 or TRBV6-3 and TRBJ2-1, with 16 bases that match TRBD2. With V trimmed by 5 bases and J by 7 bases, 14 bases remained unmatched. The CDR3 has 19 residues. Germline CDR1 reads MNHEY; CDR2 reads SVGEGT. CDR3 loop: CASSPGTSGRALGLNEQFF. Written as DNA, the CDR3 is TGTGCCAGCAGTCCCGGGACTAGCGGGAGGGCCTTAGGTCTTAATGAGCAGTTCTTC.

V usage is TRBV11-2 and J usage is TRBJ2-7; D might be TRBD2 (6 bases). Germline CDR1 SGHAT, CDR2 FQNNGV. The V and J ends lost 1 base and 2 bases respectively, with 15 bases between them. This CDR3 contains 16 residues. CDR3: CASSLGTSGLAYEQYF. DNA of the CDR3: TGTGCCAGCAGCTTAGGCACAAGCGGGCTGGCCTACGAGCAGTACTTC. The variable domain in full, with the rest retrieved from reference TRBV11-2 and TRBJ2-7, is EAGVAQSPRYKIIEKRQSVAFWCNPISGHATLYWYQQILGQGPKLLIQFQNNGVVDDSQLPKDRFSAERLKGVDSTLKIQPAKLEDSAVYLCASSLGTSGLAYEQYFGPGTRLTVT.

This clonotype was seen at least ten times. The chain links TRBV19 to TRBJ2-2; D possibly corresponds to TRBD2 (7 bases). The CDR3 consists of 15 residues. The germline gives CDR1 LNHDA, CDR2 SQIVND (reference sequence). Trimming shortened V by 6 bases and J by 0 bases, and 11 bases separated the two germline ends. DNA of the CDR3: TGTGCCAGTAGACGCGGGGGCCCGAACACCGGGGAGCTGTTTTTT. It specifies CASRRGGPNTGELFF.

The genes are TRBV20-1 and TRBJ1-6, with D perhaps matching TRBD1 (6 bases). Trimming removed 3 bases at V and 8 bases at J, with 14 bases between. Germline V gene lookup returns CDR1 DFQATT and CDR2 SNEGSKA (reference sequence). This CDR3 spans 14 amino acids. The CDR3 DNA sequence: TGCAGTGCTAGCCCCGGGAGGGGGGATTCACCCCTCCACTTT. Its translation: CSASPGRGDSPLHF.